A single sample is the source of the 8 T cell receptor beta chains below, sequenced in a study of neurological immune-mediated disorders. Using its own MiXCR run on the 5' RACE reads, TCRdb lists one record per CDR3 protein. The profile shows tens of thousands of distinct CDR3 sequences, under 9.5% of them singletons. The sample consisted of PBMCs. Receptors were obtained from a woman in her thirties or forties in good health.

This clonotype was seen ten or more times. The genes are TRBV29-1 and TRBJ2-1; D is possibly TRBD2 (6 bases). V was trimmed by 2 bases and J by 3 bases, leaving 11 bases between them. This CDR3 is 14 amino acids long. Germline CDR1 reads SQVTM; CDR2 reads ANQGSEA. The CDR3 region is CSVESGVGYNEQFF. CDR3 nucleotide sequence: TGCAGCGTTGAATCGGGAGTTGGCTACAATGAGCAGTTCTTC.

This clonotype was counted only a few times. The rearrangement uses TRBV9 and TRBJ2-5, with D uncertain. CDR1 SGDLS and CDR2 YYNGEE come from the germline V gene. The CDR3 is 15 amino acids. Deletions cut 4 bases from V and 5 bases from J, with 18 bases between. DNA of the CDR3: TGTGCCAGCAGCCCCGGCGACACGTTAGGGGAGACCCAGTACTTC. The encoded protein is CASSPGDTLGETQYF.

The gene calls are TRBV29-1 and TRBJ2-2; perhaps TRBD2 as D (6 bases). V lost 5 bases, J lost 5 bases, and 15 bases lay in between. The length of the CDR3 is 14 residues. Germline values: CDR1 SQVTM, CDR2 ANQGSEA. CDR3 sequence reads: CSVSHLSGTGELFF. DNA of the CDR3: TGCAGCGTTTCTCACCTAAGCGGGACCGGGGAGCTGTTTTTT.

This clonotype was counted ten times or more. The rearrangement joins TRBV3-1 to TRBJ1-6; D gene uncertain. In germline, CDR1 is LGHDT, CDR2 YNNKEL (reference sequence). The CDR3 contains 16 residues. V dropped 4 bases and J dropped 3 bases, with 13 bases sitting between them. CDR3 amino acids: CASSPGSGHYNSPLHF. The DNA for the CDR3 is TGTGCCAGCAGCCCAGGTTCCGGTCACTATAATTCACCCCTCCACTTT.

This clonotype was observed at least ten times. The DNA for the CDR3 is TGTGCCAGCAGCGGCGGGACTAGCGGGAGTTGGTACCAAGAGACCCAGTACTTC. It is translated as CASSGGTSGSWYQETQYF. The V and J genes are TRBV9 and TRBJ2-5, with 14 bases that match TRBD2. Per germline, CDR1 SGDLS and CDR2 YYNGEE. This CDR3 has 18 amino acids. Trimming took 3 bases from V and 0 from J; bases not matched to a gene: 7.

This clonotype was seen repeatedly, ten times or more. The chain is built from TRBV25-1 and TRBJ2-1; TRBD1 might be the D (5 bases). The CDR3 sequence is 17 residues long. Trimming removed 1 base at V and 5 bases at J, with 18 bases between. Germline values: CDR1 MGHDK, CDR2 SYGVNS. Here the CDR3 reads CASSESPIRAVHNEQFF. Written as DNA, the CDR3 is TGTGCCAGCAGTGAATCCCCAATCAGGGCGGTCCACAATGAGCAGTTCTTC.

This clonotype was detected many times. This chain uses TRBV5-1 with TRBJ2-1; 10 bases line up with TRBD2. Germline loops: CDR1 SGHRS, CDR2 YFSETQ. The CDR3 spans 15 residues. V dropped 6 bases and J dropped 3; count of bases not matched to a gene: 6. CDR3 amino acids: CASTPRLAGYNEQFF. The CDR3 DNA sequence: TGCGCCAGCACTCCCCGACTAGCGGGCTACAATGAGCAGTTCTTC.

This clonotype was detected many times. The chain employs TRBV28 and TRBJ2-7, with D possibly called TRBD1 or TRBD2 (6 bases each). This CDR3 has 14 residues. Germline CDR1 is MDHEN and CDR2 is SYDVKM. Trimming pared 4 bases from V and 2 bases from J, leaving 12 bases between. The CDR3 is CASSYARGAYEQYV. The CDR3 DNA reads TGTGCCAGCAGTTACGCTAGGGGGGCCTACGAGCAGTACGTC.